The next 19 T cell receptor beta chains were all read from a single sample in a study of T cells in Graves' hyperthyroidism and ophthalmopathy (dated by TCRdb to between 2017 and 2020). Library preparation was by multiplex PCR. The instrument was an Illumina HiSeq 2000. The TCR beta CDR3 regions were amplified from RNA transcripts. The first round of RT-PCR for the TCR CDR3 was performed with the HTBI primer set and the Qiagen OneStep RT-PCR kit. In TCRdb, the public reads were trimmed at Q25 with fastp and aligned with MiXCR, with productive beta chains retained. One record per CDR3 amino acid sequence lists the most common genes and DNA. The sample table contains some 490,000 distinct CDR3 sequences; only one count was recorded for roughly 15% of them. The top ten hold 25% to 30% of the sample. The sample consisted of blood. All receptors come from a woman aged 25 to 39 with Graves' ophthalmopathy.

This clonotype was detected many times. The chain couples TRBV11-2 to TRBJ2-5; 14 positions agree with TRBD2. V trimming: 5 bases; J trimming: 5 bases; junction bases outside the gene matches: 4. The CDR3 has 15 residues. In germline, CDR1 is SGHAT, CDR2 FQNNGV. This CDR3 is CASSGLAGGGETQYF. DNA for the CDR3: TGTGCCAGCAGCGGACTAGCGGGAGGTGGGGAGACCCAGTACTTC.

In this sample, this clonotype turned up a few times. This rearrangement joins TRBV7-2 to TRBJ2-2; 7 bases line up with TRBD2. Germline trimming cut 5 bases from V and 5 bases from J; bases unmatched to any gene: 14. The CDR3 spans 17 residues. CDR1 is SGHTA and CDR2 is FQGNSA in the germline V gene. CDR3 amino acids: CASSRPVGLSPTGELFF. In nucleotides, the CDR3 is TGTGCCAGCAGCCGGCCCGTGGGACTAAGTCCAACCGGGGAGCTGTTTTTT.

In its sample, this clonotype was seen many times. The chain employs TRBV12-3 or TRBV12-4 and TRBJ1-2, with TRBD1 matching over 10 bases. The CDR3 runs 13 residues. The V and J ends lost 8 bases and 4 bases, in that order; junction bases with no gene match: 4. CDR3 residues: CASGRQGAYGYTF. The CDR3 nucleotides read TGTGCCAGCGGCAGACAGGGGGCCTATGGCTACACCTTC.

As regards this clonotype: A read error may produce the germline difference seen at one junction end. The genes are TRBV7-7 and TRBJ2-1, with 9 bases identical to TRBD1. Germline-derived CDR1 and CDR2 are SSHAT and FNYEAQ (reference sequence). This CDR3 is built from 15 residues. The CDR3 sequence is CASSNSGTGHNEQFF. The CDR3 bases are TGTGCTAGCAGCAATTCCGGGACAGGGCACAATGAGCAGTTCTTC.

Worth noting for this clonotype: A much larger clone differs from this one at a single base, so this may be a read error. The gene calls are TRBV3-1 and TRBJ2-7, with 9 nucleotides matching TRBD2. V was clipped by 0 bases and J by 9 bases; unmatched bases: 12. CDR1 LGHDT and CDR2 YNNKEL come from the germline V gene (reference sequence). The CDR3 is 16 amino acids. The CDR3 region is CASSQDSLAGLTGQYF. In nucleotides, the CDR3 is TGTGCCAGCAGCCAAGACAGCCTAGCGGGACTAACCGGGCAGTACTTC.

The table lists this clonotype with a few counts. The chain uses TRBV19 and TRBJ1-1; D not resolved. The CDR3 covers 17 residues. Trimming shortened V by 3 bases and J by 5 bases, and 22 bases separated the two germline ends. Germline V gene sequence: CDR1 LNHDA, CDR2 SQIVND (reference sequence). This chain's CDR3 is CASSIRPPAVGTTEAFF. CDR3 DNA: TGTGCCAGTAGTATTCGTCCTCCGGCAGTCGGTACGACTGAAGCTTTCTTT.

This clonotype was observed many times. The genes are TRBV20-1 and TRBJ1-4; D gene ambiguous. CDR3 length equals 15 residues. V shed 0 bases and J shed 3 bases, with 11 bases lying between them. Germline values: CDR1 DFQATT, CDR2 SNEGSKA (reference sequence). The CDR3 here is CSARDQYAANEKLFF. The CDR3 nucleotides are TGCAGTGCTAGAGATCAGTACGCAGCTAATGAAAAACTGTTTTTT.

This chain connects TRBV6-2 or TRBV6-3 to TRBJ2-7; D unresolved. Germline assignment: CDR1 MNHEY and CDR2 SVGEGT. The CDR3 is 11 amino acids. Trimming cost V 0 bases and J 8 bases, with 5 bases left between them. The DNA for the CDR3 is TGTGCCAGCAGTTACTCGGGCCAGCAGTACTTC. Translated: CASSYSGQQYF.

This clonotype was recorded at least ten times. The chain has TRBV20-1 and TRBJ2-2; D is unclear. V was pared by 5 bases and J by 7 bases, with 20 bases between. The CDR3 loop spans 15 amino acids. Germline loops: CDR1 DFQATT, CDR2 SNEGSKA (reference sequence). DNA of the CDR3: TGCAGTGCTTTCCGGAGAGGCCGTGGGGACGGGGAGCTGTTTTTT. Protein product: CSAFRRGRGDGELFF.

The sample holds many counts of this clonotype. This chain connects TRBV7-2 to TRBJ2-2; the match to TRBD1 covers 8 bases. In germline, CDR1 is SGHTA, CDR2 FQGNSA. After removal of 5 bases from V and 3 bases from J, the junction contained 8 bases not matched to a gene. CDR3 length equals 16 residues. The DNA for the CDR3 is TGTGCCAGCAGCCCCCGGACAGGGTGGGACACCGGGGAGCTGTTTTTT. Its translation: CASSPRTGWDTGELFF.

In this sample, this clonotype turned up a few times. The chain is built from TRBV7-3 and TRBJ2-5; 9 nucleotides align to TRBD1. The CDR3 runs 16 residues. V dropped 1 base and J dropped 7; count of bases not matched to a gene: 10. CDR1 and CDR2 from the germline V gene are SGHTA and FQGTGA. For the CDR3, the DNA is TGTGCCAGCAGCTTAAAACAGGGGGCTTCCCCAACGACCCAGTACTTC. Its translation is CASSLKQGASPTTQYF.

This clonotype appeared many times. V and J are TRBV20-1 and TRBJ1-1; no definite D call. The CDR3 is 13 residues long. CDR1 and CDR2 from the germline V gene are DFQATT and SNEGSKA (reference sequence). Trimming shortened V by 3 bases and J by 7 bases, and 15 bases separated the two germline ends. CDR3 DNA sequence: TGCAGTGCTAGGGGAGGGAAAAGGATTGAAGCTTTCTTT. It encodes CSARGGKRIEAFF.

The chain is built from TRBV2 and TRBJ1-2, with 9 bases fitting TRBD1. The CDR3 length is 19 residues. With V trimmed by 5 bases and J by 4 bases, 20 bases remained unmatched. The germline V gene encodes CDR1 SNHLY and CDR2 FYNNEI. In DNA, the CDR3 is TGTGCCAGCAGTTCACTTTCCCGGGACAGGGCAGCTCCTTTCTATGGCTACACCTTC. This translates into CASSSLSRDRAAPFYGYTF.

V and J are TRBV4-1 and TRBJ2-2, with 7 positions matching TRBD1. V shed 1 base and J 6 bases; nucleotides not matched to a gene: 8. The CDR3 is 16 amino acids. Germline V gives CDR1 MGHRA, CDR2 YSYEKL. This CDR3 reads CASSQGLDRYAGELFF. The CDR3 region has the DNA TGCGCCAGCAGCCAAGGGCTGGACAGGTACGCCGGGGAGCTGTTTTTT.

This clonotype was picked up many times. The chain combines TRBV7-2 with TRBJ2-7; 8 nucleotides match TRBD2. This CDR3 region has 16 residues. Losses at the gene ends were 0 bases for V and 1 base for J; bases not matched to a gene: 5. CDR1 and CDR2 (germline): SGHTA, FQGNSA. The chain's CDR3 is CASSLAGGLGSYEQYF. Written as DNA, the CDR3 is TGTGCCAGCAGCTTAGCTGGGGGACTAGGGTCCTACGAGCAGTACTTC.

This clonotype was seen a handful of times. V and J are TRBV4-3 and TRBJ2-1; 10 bases are a match to TRBD2. The CDR3 spans 15 residues. V shed 4 bases, J shed 4 bases, and the junction held 4 bases outside the gene matches. The V gene's germline CDR1 is LGHNA and CDR2 YSLEER. This CDR3 is CASSPGTSEYNEQFF. The CDR3 DNA reads as TGCGCCAGCAGCCCAGGGACTAGCGAGTACAATGAGCAGTTCTTC.

This clonotype was recorded at least ten times. CDR3 in DNA: TGTGCCAGCAGTTTACCGGGACAGGTCTCCTACGAGCAGTACTTC. This sequence encodes CASSLPGQVSYEQYF. The chain uses TRBV28 and TRBJ2-7; TRBD1 matches 8 bases. From germline, CDR1 is MDHEN and CDR2 SYDVKM. The CDR3 length is 15 residues. Trimming at V came to 2 bases and at J to 0 bases, leaving 3 bases not matched to a gene.

This rearrangement joins TRBV6-2 or TRBV6-3 to TRBJ2-7; D ambiguous. The CDR3 runs to 13 residues. V was trimmed by 7 bases and J by 3 bases, leaving 13 bases between them. Per germline, CDR1 MNHEY and CDR2 SVGEGT. Here the CDR3 reads CASKMDDIYEQYF. The CDR3 DNA follows: TGTGCCAGCAAAATGGACGATATCTACGAGCAGTACTTC.

This chain links TRBV6-2 or TRBV6-3 with TRBJ2-3; D not resolved. Germline CDR1 and CDR2: MNHEY and SVGEGT. Trimming removed 4 bases at V and 5 bases at J, with 4 bases between. This CDR3 is 11 amino acids long. CDR3 protein: CASSSLDTQYF. The CDR3 DNA sequence: TGTGCCAGCAGTTCATTAGATACGCAGTATTTT.